This record concerns one TCR beta chain sequence. The antigen is undetermined. This specimen comes from a study of blood T cells in healthy people across ages. Study-wide context: About one barcoded beta molecule per two T cells came from capture by template switching. Study-wide findings and caveats: Per million T cells, TCR beta diversity dropped about linearly as age rose.

Sample-barcoded 5' priming and a J-beta primer mix drove a second PCR of roughly 6 to 12 cycles. Each single sample gave us at least 2.5 million CDR3-containing paired-end reads. TCRdb re-called the 5' RACE reads with MiXCR, one entry per CDR3 protein. Of around 1,500,000 distinct CDR3 sequences in the sample, roughly 40% were seen once. This CDR3 is 14 amino acids long. Germline V gene sequence: CDR1 MNHNY, CDR2 SVGAGI (reference sequence). V was trimmed by 0 bases and J by 5 bases, leaving 11 bases between them. The sequence derives from a woman aged 18-29 years in good health. Sequences were obtained from blood. This chain connects TRBV6-6 to TRBJ2-7, with D unclear. CDR3 amino acids: CASSYSDGSDEQYF. CDR3 nucleotides: TGTGCCAGCAGTTACTCAGACGGTTCCGACGAGCAGTACTTC.